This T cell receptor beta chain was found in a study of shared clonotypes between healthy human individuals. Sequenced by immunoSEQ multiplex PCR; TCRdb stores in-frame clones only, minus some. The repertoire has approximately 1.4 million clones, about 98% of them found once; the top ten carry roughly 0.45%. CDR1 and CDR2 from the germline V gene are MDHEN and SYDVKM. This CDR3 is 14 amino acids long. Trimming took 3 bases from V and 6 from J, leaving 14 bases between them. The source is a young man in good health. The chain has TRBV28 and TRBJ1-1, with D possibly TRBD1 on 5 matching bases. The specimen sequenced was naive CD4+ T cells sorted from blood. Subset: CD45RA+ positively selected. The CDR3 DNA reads TGTGCCAGCAGTTTTACCGGGGGAGGGCCTGAAGCTTTCTTT. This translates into CASSFTGGGPEAFF.